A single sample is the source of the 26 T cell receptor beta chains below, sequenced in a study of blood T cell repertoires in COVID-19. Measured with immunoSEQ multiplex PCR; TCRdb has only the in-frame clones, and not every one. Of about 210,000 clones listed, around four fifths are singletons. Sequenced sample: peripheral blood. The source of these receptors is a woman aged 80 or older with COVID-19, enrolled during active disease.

The CDR3 nucleotides are TGTGCCAGCAGTTACACCAGGGGGACTCGGACTGAAGCTTTCTTT. Protein: CASSYTRGTRTEAFF. The chain carries TRBV6-6 and TRBJ1-1; the match to TRBD1 covers 7 bases. With 2 bases clipped from V and 5 bases from J, the junction kept 8 bases outside the gene matches. In germline, CDR1 is MNHNY, CDR2 SVGAGI (reference sequence). The CDR3 length is 15 residues.

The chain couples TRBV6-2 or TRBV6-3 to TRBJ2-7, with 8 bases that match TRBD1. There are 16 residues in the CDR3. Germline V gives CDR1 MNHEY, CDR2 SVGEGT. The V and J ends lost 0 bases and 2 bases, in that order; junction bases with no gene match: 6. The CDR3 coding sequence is TGTGCCAGCAGTTACTCGAGGACAGGGCTAACCTACGAGCAGTACTTC. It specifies CASSYSRTGLTYEQYF.

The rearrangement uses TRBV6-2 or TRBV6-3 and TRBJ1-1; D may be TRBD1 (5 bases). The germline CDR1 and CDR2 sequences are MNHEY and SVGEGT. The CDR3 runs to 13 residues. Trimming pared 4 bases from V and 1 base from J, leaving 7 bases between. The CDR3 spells CASSSGQNTEAFF. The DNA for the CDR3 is TGTGCCAGCAGTTCCGGACAGAACACTGAAGCTTTCTTT.

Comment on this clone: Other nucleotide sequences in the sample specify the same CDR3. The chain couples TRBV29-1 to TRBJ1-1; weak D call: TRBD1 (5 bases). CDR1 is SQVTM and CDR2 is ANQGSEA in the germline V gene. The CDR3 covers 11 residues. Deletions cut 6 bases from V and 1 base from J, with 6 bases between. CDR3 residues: CSVQGNTEAFF. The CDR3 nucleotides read TGCAGCGTCCAGGGGAACACTGAAGCTTTCTTT.

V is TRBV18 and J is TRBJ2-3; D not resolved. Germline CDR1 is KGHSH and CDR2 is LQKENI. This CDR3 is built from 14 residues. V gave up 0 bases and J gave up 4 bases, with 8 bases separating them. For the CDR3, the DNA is TGTGCCAGCTCACCACCGGCCCTGGCAGATACGCAGTATTTT. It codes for CASSPPALADTQYF. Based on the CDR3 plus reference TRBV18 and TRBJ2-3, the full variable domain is NAGVMQNPRHLVRRRGQEARLRCSPMKGHSHVYWYRQLPEEGLKFMVYLQKENIIDESGMPKERFSAEFPKEGPSILRIQQVVRGDSAAYFCASSPPALADTQYFGPGTRLTVL.

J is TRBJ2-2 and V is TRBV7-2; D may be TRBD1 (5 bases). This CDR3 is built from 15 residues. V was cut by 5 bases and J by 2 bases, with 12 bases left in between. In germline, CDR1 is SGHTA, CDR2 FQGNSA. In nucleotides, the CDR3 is TGTGCCAGCAGCACTCGACAGAGTAACACCGGGGAGCTGTTTTTT. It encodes CASSTRQSNTGELFF.

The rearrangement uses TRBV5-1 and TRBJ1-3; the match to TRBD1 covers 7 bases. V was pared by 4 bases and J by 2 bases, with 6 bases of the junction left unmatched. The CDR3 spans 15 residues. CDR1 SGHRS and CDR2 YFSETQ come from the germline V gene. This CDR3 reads CASSMTGTAGNTIYF. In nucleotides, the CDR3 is TGCGCCAGCAGCATGACCGGGACAGCTGGAAACACCATATATTTT.

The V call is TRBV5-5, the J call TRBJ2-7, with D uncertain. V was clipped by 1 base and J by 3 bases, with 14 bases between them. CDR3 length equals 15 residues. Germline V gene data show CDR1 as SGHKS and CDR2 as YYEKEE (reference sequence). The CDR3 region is CASSLSVTEFYEQYV. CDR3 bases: TGTGCCAGCAGCTTGAGCGTGACGGAGTTCTACGAGCAGTACGTC.

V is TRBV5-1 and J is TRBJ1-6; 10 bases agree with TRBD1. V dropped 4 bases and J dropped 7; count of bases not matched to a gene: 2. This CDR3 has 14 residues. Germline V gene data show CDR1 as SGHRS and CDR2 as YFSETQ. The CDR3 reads CASSQGQGNSPLHF. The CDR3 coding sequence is TGCGCCAGCAGCCAGGGACAGGGGAATTCACCCCTCCACTTT.

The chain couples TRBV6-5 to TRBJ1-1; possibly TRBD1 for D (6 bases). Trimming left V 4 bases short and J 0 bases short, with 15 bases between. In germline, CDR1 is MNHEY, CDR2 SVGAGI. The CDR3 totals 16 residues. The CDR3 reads CASSLTGGGVNTEAFF. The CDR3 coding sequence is TGTGCCAGCAGTTTGACAGGTGGGGGGGTGAACACTGAAGCTTTCTTT.

The CDR3 nucleotides read TGCGCCAGCAGCTCGGGACAGACCTACGAGCAGTACTTC. The encoded protein is CASSSGQTYEQYF. V is TRBV5-1 and J is TRBJ2-7; 7 bases line up with TRBD1. CDR1 and CDR2 (germline): SGHRS, YFSETQ. The CDR3 covers 13 residues. V gave up 3 bases and J gave up 2 bases; unmatched junction bases: 2.

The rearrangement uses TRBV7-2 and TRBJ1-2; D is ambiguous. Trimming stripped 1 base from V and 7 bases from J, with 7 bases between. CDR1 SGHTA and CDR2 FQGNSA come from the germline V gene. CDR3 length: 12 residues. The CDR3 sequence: CASSLDLSGYTF. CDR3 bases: TGTGCCAGCAGCTTAGATCTTAGTGGCTACACCTTC.

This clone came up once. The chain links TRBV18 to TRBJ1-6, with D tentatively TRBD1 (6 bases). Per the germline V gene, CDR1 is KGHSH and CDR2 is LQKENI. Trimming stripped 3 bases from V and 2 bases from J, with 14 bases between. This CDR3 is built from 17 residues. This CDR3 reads CASSPVQGTTYNSPLHF. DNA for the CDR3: TGTGCCAGCTCACCCGTACAGGGTACCACCTATAATTCACCCCTCCACTTT.

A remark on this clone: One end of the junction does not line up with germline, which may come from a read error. The CDR3 sequence: CASSRGQVNEKLFF. In nucleotides, the CDR3 is TGTGCCAGCAGCCGGGGACAAGTTAATGAAAAGCTGTTTTTT. The V gene is TRBV7-2, the J gene TRBJ1-4, with a weak D call TRBD1 (6 bases). In germline, CDR1 is SGHTA, CDR2 FQGNSA. This CDR3 is built from 14 residues.

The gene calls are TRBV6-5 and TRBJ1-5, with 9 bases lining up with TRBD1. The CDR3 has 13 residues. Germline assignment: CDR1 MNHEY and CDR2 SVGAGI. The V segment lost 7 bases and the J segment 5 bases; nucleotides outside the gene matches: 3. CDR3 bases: TGTGCCAGCACCGGACAGGGGCATCAGCCCCAGCATTTT. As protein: CASTGQGHQPQHF.

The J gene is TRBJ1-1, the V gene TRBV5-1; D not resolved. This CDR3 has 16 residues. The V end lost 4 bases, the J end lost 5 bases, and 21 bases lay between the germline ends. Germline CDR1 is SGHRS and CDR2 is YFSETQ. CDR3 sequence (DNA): TGCGCCAGCAGCCTGGAGGCGGGCGCTAGGAGGACTGAAGCTTTCTTT. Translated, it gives CASSLEAGARRTEAFF.

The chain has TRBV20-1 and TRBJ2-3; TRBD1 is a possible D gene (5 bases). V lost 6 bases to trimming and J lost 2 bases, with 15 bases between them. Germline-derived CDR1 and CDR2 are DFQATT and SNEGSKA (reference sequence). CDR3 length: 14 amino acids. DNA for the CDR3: TGCAGTGCCAGTCAGGGTATTAACACAGATACGCAGTATTTT. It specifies CSASQGINTDTQYF.

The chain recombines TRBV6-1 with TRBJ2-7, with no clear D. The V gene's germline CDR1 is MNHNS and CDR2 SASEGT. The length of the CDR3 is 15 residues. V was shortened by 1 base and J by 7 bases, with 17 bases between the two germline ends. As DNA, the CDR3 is TGTGCCAGCAGTGAAGGGTACAGCATCTACGTGGAGCAGTACTTC. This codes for CASSEGYSIYVEQYF.

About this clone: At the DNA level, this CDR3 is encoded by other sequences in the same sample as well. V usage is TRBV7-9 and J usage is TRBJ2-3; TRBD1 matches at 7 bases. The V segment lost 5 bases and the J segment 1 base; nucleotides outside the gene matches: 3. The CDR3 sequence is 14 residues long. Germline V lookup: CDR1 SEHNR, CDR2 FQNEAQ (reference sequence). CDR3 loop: CASSTTGGTDTQYF. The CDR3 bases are TGTGCCAGCAGCACCACAGGGGGCACAGATACGCAGTATTTT.

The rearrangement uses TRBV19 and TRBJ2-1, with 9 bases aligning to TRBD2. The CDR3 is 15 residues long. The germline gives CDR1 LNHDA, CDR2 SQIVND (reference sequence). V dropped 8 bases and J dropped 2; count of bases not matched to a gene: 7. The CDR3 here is CASLSSGMPYNEQFF. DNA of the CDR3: TGTGCCAGTCTTTCTAGCGGGATGCCCTACAATGAGCAGTTCTTC.

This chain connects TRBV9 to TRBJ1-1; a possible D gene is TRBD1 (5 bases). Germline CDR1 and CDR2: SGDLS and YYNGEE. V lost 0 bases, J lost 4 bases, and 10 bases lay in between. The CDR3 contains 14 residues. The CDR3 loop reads CASSVEAGFTEAFF. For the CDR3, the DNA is TGTGCCAGCAGCGTAGAGGCAGGGTTCACTGAAGCTTTCTTT.

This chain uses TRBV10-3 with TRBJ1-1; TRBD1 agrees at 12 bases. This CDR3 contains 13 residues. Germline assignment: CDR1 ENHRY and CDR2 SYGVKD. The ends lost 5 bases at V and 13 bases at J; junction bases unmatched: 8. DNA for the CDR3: TGTGCCATCAGTCGACCGGGACAGGGGGCAGATTTCTTT. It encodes CAISRPGQGADFF.

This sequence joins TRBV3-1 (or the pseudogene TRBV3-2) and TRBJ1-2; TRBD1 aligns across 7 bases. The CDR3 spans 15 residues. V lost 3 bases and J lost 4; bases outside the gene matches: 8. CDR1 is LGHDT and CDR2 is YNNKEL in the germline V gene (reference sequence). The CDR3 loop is CASSHLDRTSYGYTF. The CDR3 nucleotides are TGTGCCAGCAGCCACCTGGACAGGACCAGCTATGGCTACACCTTC.

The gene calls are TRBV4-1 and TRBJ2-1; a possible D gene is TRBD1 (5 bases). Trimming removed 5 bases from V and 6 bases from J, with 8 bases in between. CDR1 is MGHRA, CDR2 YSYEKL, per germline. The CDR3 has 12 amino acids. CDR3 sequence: CASSSGFNEQFF. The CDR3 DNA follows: TGCGCCAGCAGCTCAGGGTTCAATGAGCAGTTCTTC.

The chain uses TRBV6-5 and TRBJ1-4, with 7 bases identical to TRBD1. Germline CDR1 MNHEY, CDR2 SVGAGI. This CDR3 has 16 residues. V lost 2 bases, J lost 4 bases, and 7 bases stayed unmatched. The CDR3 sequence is CASSYRETGVNEKLFF. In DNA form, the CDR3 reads TGTGCCAGCAGTTACCGGGAAACAGGGGTTAATGAAAAACTGTTTTTT.

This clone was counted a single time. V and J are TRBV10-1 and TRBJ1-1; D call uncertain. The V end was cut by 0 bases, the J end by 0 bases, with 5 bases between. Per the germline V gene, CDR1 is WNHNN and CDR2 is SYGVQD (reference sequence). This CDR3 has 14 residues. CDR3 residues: CASSESIMNTEAFF. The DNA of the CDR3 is TGCGCCAGCAGTGAGTCAATAATGAACACTGAAGCTTTCTTT.